This TCR beta chain was sequenced in a study of T cell responses to AZD1222 COVID-19 vaccine. Study-wide findings and caveats: Clonal diversity was possibly underestimated, and white British individuals and females predominated among donors.

Repertoires were generated with immunoSEQ multiplex PCR, while TCRdb's copy carries only in-frame clones and drops some. Of about 120,000 clones detected, roughly nine tenths appear once; the ten largest clones hold 4% to 5%. This CDR3 is 15 amino acids long. CDR1 is SGHTS and CDR2 is YDEGEE in the germline V gene. Trimming removed 1 base from V and 6 bases from J, with 16 bases in between. Of note for this clone: Its antigen is as yet unknown.

Sample: peripheral blood, taken on day 0 of AZD1222 vaccination. The receptor was isolated from an adult in good health. The rearrangement uses TRBV5-8 and TRBJ1-2; D is ambiguous. CDR3 nucleotides: TGTGCCAGCAGCTTGAAGTCGTCGGGATGGAATGGCTACACCTTC. Translation gives CASSLKSSGWNGYTF. Full variable domain (missing parts from reference TRBV5-8 and TRBJ1-2): EAGVTQSPTHLIKTRGQQATLRCSPISGHTSVYWYQQALGLGLQFLLWYDEGEERNRGNFPPRFSGRQFPNYSSELNVNALELEDSALYLCASSLKSSGWNGYTFGSGTRLTVV.